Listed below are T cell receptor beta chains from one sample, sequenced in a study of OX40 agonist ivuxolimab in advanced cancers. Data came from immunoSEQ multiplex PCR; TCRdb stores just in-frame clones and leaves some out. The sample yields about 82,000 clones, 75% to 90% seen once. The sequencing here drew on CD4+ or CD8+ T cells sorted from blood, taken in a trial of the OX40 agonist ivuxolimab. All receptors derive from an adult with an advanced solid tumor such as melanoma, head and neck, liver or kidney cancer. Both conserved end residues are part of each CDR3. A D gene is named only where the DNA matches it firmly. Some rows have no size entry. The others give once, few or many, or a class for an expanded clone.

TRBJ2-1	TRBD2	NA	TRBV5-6	TGTGCCAGCAGACCCCTAGCGGGGGGTCACAATGAGCAGTTCTTC	CASRPLAGGHNEQFF
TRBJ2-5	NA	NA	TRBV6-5	TGTGCCAGCACCTGGAGGCCGGAAGAGACCCAGTACTTC	CASTWRPEETQYF
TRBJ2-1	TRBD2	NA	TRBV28	TGTGCCAGCAGCGGGAGCAGCGGGGGGGCCGATGAGCAGTTCTTC	CASSGSSGGADEQFF
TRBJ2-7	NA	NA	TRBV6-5	TGTGCCAGCAGTTACAGGAACGGACAGTGGACCTACGAGCAGTACTTC	CASSYRNGQWTYEQYF
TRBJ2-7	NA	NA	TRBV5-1	TGCGCCAGCAGCTTGGTTGAGGGGGTTGGCGAGCAGTACTTC	CASSLVEGVGEQYF
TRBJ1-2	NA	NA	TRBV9	TGTGCCAGCAGCGTAGCAAGCTCTAACTATGGCTACACCTTC	CASSVASSNYGYTF
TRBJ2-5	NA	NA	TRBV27	TGTGCCAGCAGGGCCCTCCGCGAAGAGACCCAGTACTTC	CASRALREETQYF
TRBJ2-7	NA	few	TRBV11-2	TGTGCCAGCAGCGATCGGGTCGGGTCCGAGCAGTACTTC	CASSDRVGSEQYF
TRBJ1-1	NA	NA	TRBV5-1	TGCGCCAGCAGCCCAACAGGGTCCAACACTGAAGCTTTCTTT	CASSPTGSNTEAFF
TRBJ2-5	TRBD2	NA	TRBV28	TGTGCCAGCGGTCTAGCGGGGGTCCAAGAGACCCAGTACTTC	CASGLAGVQETQYF
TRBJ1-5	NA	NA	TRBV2	TGTGCCAGCAGTGAAGGCGGGGTAATCAATCAGCCCCAGCATTTT	CASSEGGVINQPQHF
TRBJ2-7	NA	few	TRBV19	TGTGCCAGTAGTATGGGCGGGACACGCGAGCAGTACTTC	CASSMGGTREQYF
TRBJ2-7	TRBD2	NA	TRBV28	TGTGCCAGCAGTCCCTTTCTAGCGGGGGGCACCGAGCAGTACTTC	CASSPFLAGGTEQYF
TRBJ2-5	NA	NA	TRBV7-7	TGTGCTAGCAGCCAGACAGGCCTACAACAGTACTTC	CASSQTGLQQYF